This TCR beta chain was sequenced during a study of OX40 agonist ivuxolimab in advanced cancers. The wider study: Patients treated during dose escalation were battling hepatocellular carcinoma, melanoma, renal cell or head and neck cancer. Points from the study as a whole: Near-lowest levels of clonal expansion characterized partial responders at 0.1-3.0 mg/kg. Antigen specificity was not determined for the expanded peripheral T cells. Both blood CD4+ and CD8+ T cells showed clonal growth by week 6 at 0.1 to 3.0 mg/kg.

TCRdb's table, derived via immunoSEQ multiplex PCR, lists solely in-frame clones and lacks some. There are some 73,000 clones in the sample; over 80% occur only once, and about a tenth lies in the top ten. A note on this clone: Its antigen is still unknown.

The V gene's germline CDR1 is MGHRA and CDR2 YSYEKL. The CDR3 consists of 15 residues. With 3 bases clipped from V and 4 bases from J, the junction kept 3 bases outside the gene matches. This specimen was CD4+ or CD8+ T cells sorted from blood, taken in a trial of the OX40 agonist ivuxolimab. The receptor was isolated from an adult with an advanced solid tumor such as melanoma, head and neck, liver or kidney cancer. This chain uses TRBV4-1 with TRBJ2-7; 13 bases align to TRBD2. As DNA, the CDR3 is TGCGCCAGCAGCCACAGACTAGCGGGAGGTTACGAGCAGTACTTC. It is translated as CASSHRLAGGYEQYF.